Below are 4 T cell receptor beta chains sequenced from a single sample in a study of regulatory T cells in long-lasting Graves disease. Indicated time point: newly diagnosed GD, antithyroid drugs for less than 3 months. From PBMCs, RNA was extracted and then used to make the TCR library. Construction of TCR beta libraries relied on iRepertoire HTBI primers and on Arm-PCR targeting CDR3 regions. Each CDR3 protein is one row after TCRdb ran MiXCR on the multiplex PCR reads. The table lists about 470,000 distinct CDR3 sequences, just under 15% of them singletons, with 16% in the top ten. These data were likewise used in another study, on T cells in Graves' hyperthyroidism and ophthalmopathy.

The material was peripheral blood mononuclear cells (PBMCs), obtained at new diagnosis, from a patient treated with antithyroid drugs. All receptors come from a woman aged 30 to 39 with Graves disease.

This clonotype turned up a few times. V is TRBV11-2 and J is TRBJ2-7; 10 nucleotides match TRBD2. V shed 5 bases, J shed 1 base, and the junction held 11 bases outside the gene matches. Germline V lookup: CDR1 SGHAT, CDR2 FQNNGV. The CDR3 is 17 residues long. The CDR3 sequence: CASSPTSRTSGSYEQYF. CDR3 DNA sequence: TGTGCCAGCAGCCCCACCTCCAGGACTAGCGGTTCCTACGAGCAGTACTTC.

CDR3 residues: CASSVSGESDEQYF. CDR3 sequence (DNA): TGTGCCAGCAGCGTATCGGGGGAGAGCGACGAGCAGTACTTC. V usage is TRBV9 and J usage is TRBJ2-7; D may be TRBD2 (6 bases). V lost 1 base to trimming and J lost 5 bases, with 13 bases between them. This CDR3 comprises 14 residues. Germline V CDR1 and CDR2: SGDLS, YYNGEE.

The rearrangement uses TRBV2 and TRBJ2-3; the D gene is possibly TRBD1 (6 bases). CDR1 is SNHLY, CDR2 FYNNEI, per germline. The CDR3 runs 15 residues. Trimming left V 0 bases short and J 1 base short, with 8 bases between. Written as DNA, the CDR3 is TGTGCCAGCAGTGAAGCCCGGACAGGCACAGATACGCAGTATTTT. This encodes CASSEARTGTDTQYF.

Concerning this clonotype: A single base is all that separates this from a far larger clone, so a read error is likely. The chain joins TRBV3-1 to TRBJ2-1; tentatively, D is TRBD1 (5 bases). V lost 0 bases and J 10 bases, leaving 13 bases between the germline ends. CDR1 and CDR2 from the germline V gene are LGHDT and YNNKEL (reference sequence). This CDR3 is built from 14 residues. CDR3 in amino acids: CASSQDPGSYEQFF. The CDR3 DNA reads TGTGCCAGCAGCCAAGATCCAGGGTCCTACGAGCAGTTCTTC.